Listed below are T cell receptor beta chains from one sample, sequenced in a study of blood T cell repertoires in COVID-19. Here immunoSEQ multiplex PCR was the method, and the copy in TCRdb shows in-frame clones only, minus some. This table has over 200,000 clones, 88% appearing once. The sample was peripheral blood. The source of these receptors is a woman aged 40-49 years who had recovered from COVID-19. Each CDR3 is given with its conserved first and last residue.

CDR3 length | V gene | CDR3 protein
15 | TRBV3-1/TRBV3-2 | CASSQGAVRSYEQYF
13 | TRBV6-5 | CASASAFNQPQHF
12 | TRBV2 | CASRDRDPEAFF
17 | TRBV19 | CASSPRDRGGNNSPLHF
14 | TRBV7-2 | CASSPGGYEDTQYF
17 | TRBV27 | CASSLTGGRGTNYGYTF
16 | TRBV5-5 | CASSFGPQGTGNTIYF
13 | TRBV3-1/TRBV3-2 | CASSQGTAYGYTF
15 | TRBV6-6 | CASSRTSGRGNEQFF
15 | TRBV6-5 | CASSPVRQGNQPQHF
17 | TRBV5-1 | CASSPTTSGLSTDTQYF
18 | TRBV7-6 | CASSTGLAGGPRSYEQYF
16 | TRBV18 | CASSPGAGLTYNEQFF
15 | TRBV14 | CASSPIPTANTEAFF
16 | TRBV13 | CASSPTTGLANEKLFF
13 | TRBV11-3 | CASSQRDTTEAFF
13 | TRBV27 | CASSLGAWQPQHF
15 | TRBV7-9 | CASSFVGGPNNEQFF
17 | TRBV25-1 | CASSEPSRGWTNEKLFF
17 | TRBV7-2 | CASRRGGRGPRYNEQFF
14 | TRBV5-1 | CASSGGRGGNTIYF
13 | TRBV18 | CASARDNSYEQYF
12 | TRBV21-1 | CASSAVGGIQYF
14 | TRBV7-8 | CASAGQGVNQPQHF
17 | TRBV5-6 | CASSPRTSGEPYNEQFF
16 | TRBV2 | CASSHPRGGSYNEQFF
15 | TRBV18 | CASSPVGLALDTQYF
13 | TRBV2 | CANSRDTNYGYTF
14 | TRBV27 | CASSLTGQGGGYTF
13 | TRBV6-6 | CASSSTGLLGYTF
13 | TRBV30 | CAWTPGTGRGYTF
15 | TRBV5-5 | CASSFTVPAPGGYTF
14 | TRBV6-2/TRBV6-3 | CASSNRVDTGELFF
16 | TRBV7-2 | CASSLGTSGAGYEQYF
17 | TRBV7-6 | CASSVAPRGGLLYEQYF
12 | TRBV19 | CASSASGEKLFF
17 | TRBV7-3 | CASSLSGGGPLANEQFF
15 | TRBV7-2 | CASSRDMSPQETQYF
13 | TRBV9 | CASSVASSNEQFF
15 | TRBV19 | CASSETSWSGNEQFF
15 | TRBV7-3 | CASSLTGSGGYEQYF
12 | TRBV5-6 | CASSPDSDEQFF
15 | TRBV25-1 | CAISKAGGSPNEQFF